This T cell receptor beta chain was sequenced during a study of blood T cell repertoires in COVID-19. The CDR3 is made up of 14 amino acids. Trimming pared 0 bases from V and 9 bases from J, leaving 10 bases between. Per germline, CDR1 SGHTS and CDR2 YDEGEE. TCRdb's copy holds only in-frame clones and misses some; the assay was immunoSEQ multiplex PCR. The data show around 380,000 clones, with 70% to 90% seen just once and 1% to 1.5% held by the top ten. This TCR derives from a man aged 25-45 years who had recovered from COVID-19. The chain combines TRBV5-8 with TRBJ1-6; no definite D call. The sample taken for sequencing was PBMCs or T cells enriched from blood (not recorded which). Written as DNA, the CDR3 is TGTGCCAGCAGCTTGGAACAAAGCGGTTCACCCCTCCACTTT. This gives the protein CASSLEQSGSPLHF.